These 17 T cell receptor beta chains originate from one sample sequenced in a study of blood T cell repertoires in COVID-19. The protocol was immunoSEQ multiplex PCR, while the TCRdb copy is restricted to in-frame clones and leaves out a portion. The sample lists 110,000 to 150,000 clones; roughly 86% were seen once. The sample consisted of peripheral blood. The source of these receptors is a human donor in a cohort sampled during active COVID-19.

The rearrangement links TRBV28 to TRBJ2-1; 10 bases match TRBD1. The germline V gene has CDR1 MDHEN and CDR2 SYDVKM. CDR3 size: 17 residues. The ends lost 1 base at V and 2 bases at J; junction bases unmatched: 5. The CDR3 loop reads CASSLFDRGQTYNEQFF. The CDR3 DNA follows: TGTGCCAGCAGTTTATTTGACAGGGGGCAAACCTACAATGAGCAGTTCTTC.

The CDR3 is CASSSLGAGQDEQFF. CDR3 in DNA: TGTGCCAGCAGCTCATTGGGGGCCGGACAGGATGAGCAGTTCTTC. The J gene is TRBJ2-1, the V gene TRBV7-3; 7 nucleotides match TRBD1. Trimming removed 4 bases from V and 8 bases from J; junction bases left unmatched: 11. CDR1 is SGHTA, CDR2 FQGTGA, per germline. This CDR3 is 15 amino acids long.

Notes on this clone: The same CDR3 is also encoded by other DNA sequences in this sample. V gene TRBV5-1 combines with J gene TRBJ1-2; D not resolved. This CDR3 has 13 amino acids. V was clipped by 0 bases and J by 7 bases, with 10 bases between them. Germline loops: CDR1 SGHRS, CDR2 YFSETQ. As DNA, the CDR3 is TGCGCCAGCAGCTTGGGTACTGGAGGTGGCTACACCTTC. Translation: CASSLGTGGGYTF.

The chain joins TRBV5-5 to TRBJ2-7, with D possibly TRBD2 on 5 matching bases. CDR1 and CDR2 (germline): SGHKS, YYEKEE (reference sequence). This CDR3 contains 13 residues. V lost 2 bases and J lost 5, with 11 bases in between. CDR3: CASSFLRGDEQYF. The CDR3 DNA follows: TGTGCCAGCAGCTTCCTACGGGGAGACGAGCAGTACTTC.

The V gene is TRBV2, the J gene TRBJ1-3; TRBD1 agrees at 7 bases. V gave up 4 bases and J gave up 7 bases; unmatched junction bases: 7. Germline V gene lookup returns CDR1 SNHLY and CDR2 FYNNEI. The CDR3 spans 14 residues. The CDR3 DNA sequence: TGTGCCAGCAGTGGGCAGGGGGTTAGCAACACCATATATTTT. This codes for CASSGQGVSNTIYF. Complete variable domain (other parts from reference TRBV2 and TRBJ1-3): EPEVTQTPSHQVTQMGQEVILRCVPISNHLYFYWYRQILGQKVEFLVSFYNNEISEKSEIFDDQFSVERPDGSNFTLKIRSTKLEDSAMYFCASSGQGVSNTIYFGEGSWLTVV.

The genes are TRBV30 and TRBJ2-7; possible D gene TRBD1, 5 bases. The germline CDR1 and CDR2 sequences are GTSNPN and SVGIG (reference sequence). This CDR3 has 14 amino acids. Trimming left V 2 bases short and J 4 bases short, with 15 bases between. The CDR3: CAWSPRQGVYEQYF. The CDR3 DNA is TGTGCCTGGAGTCCCAGGCAGGGTGTATACGAGCAGTACTTC. The full variable domain, rest sourced from reference TRBV30 and TRBJ2-7, is SQTIHQWPATLVQPVGSPLSLECTVEGTSNPNLYWYRQAAGRGLQLLFYSVGIGQISSEVPQNLSASRPQDRQFILSSKKLLLSDSGFYLCAWSPRQGVYEQYFGPGTRLTVT.

The V and J genes are TRBV5-4 and TRBJ1-1; a possible D gene is TRBD1 (5 bases). Per the germline V gene, CDR1 is SGHNT and CDR2 is YYREEE (reference sequence). CDR3 size: 13 residues. V was pared by 4 bases and J by 4 bases, with 11 bases between. Here the CDR3 reads CASSPGGGTEAFF. CDR3 DNA: TGTGCCAGCAGCCCGGGGGGGGGCACTGAAGCTTTCTTT.

The chain couples TRBV28 to TRBJ1-6; 7 positions agree with TRBD1. J was trimmed by 10 bases and V by 8 bases; bases with no gene match: 8. The CDR3 covers 13 residues. Germline CDR1 and CDR2: MDHEN and SYDVKM. The CDR3 here is CASQDRVGSPLHF. The CDR3 nucleotides read TGTGCCAGCCAAGACAGGGTTGGATCACCCCTCCACTTT. Full variable domain (rest looked up from reference TRBV28 and TRBJ1-6): DVKVTQSSRYLVKRTGEKVFLECVQDMDHENMFWYRQDPGLGLRLIYFSYDVKMKEKGDIPEGYSVSREKKERFSLILESASTNQTSMYLCASQDRVGSPLHFGNGTRLTVT.

The chain has TRBV2 and TRBJ2-7; 9 bases match TRBD1. V lost 5 bases to trimming and J lost 0 bases; unmatched junction nucleotides: 8. CDR3 length: 16 amino acids. CDR1 and CDR2 (germline): SNHLY, FYNNEI. The chain's CDR3 is CASSFPRDRASYEQYF. The CDR3 bases are TGTGCCAGCAGTTTTCCAAGGGACAGGGCCTCCTACGAGCAGTACTTC.

V usage is TRBV3-1 (or the pseudogene TRBV3-2) and J usage is TRBJ1-1, with 7 bases that match TRBD1. With 4 bases clipped from V and 4 bases from J, the junction kept 6 bases outside the gene matches. CDR3 length: 14 amino acids. Germline V gene data show CDR1 as LGHDT and CDR2 as YNNKEL (reference sequence). CDR3 sequence: CASSPRQGGTEAFF. In DNA, the CDR3 is TGTGCCAGCAGCCCCCGACAGGGAGGCACTGAAGCTTTCTTT.

The V gene is TRBV7-9, the J gene TRBJ2-7; tentative D call: TRBD2 (6 bases). Per germline, CDR1 SEHNR and CDR2 FQNEAQ (reference sequence). This CDR3 has 14 residues. V gave up 3 bases and J gave up 0 bases, with 9 bases separating them. Here the CDR3 DNA reads TGTGCCAGCAGCTTTGGCGGGATCTCCTACGAGCAGTACTTC. Protein: CASSFGGISYEQYF. Variable domain in full (rest from reference TRBV7-9 and TRBJ2-7): DTGVSQNPRHKITKRGQNVTFRCDPISEHNRLYWYRQTLGQGPEFLTYFQNEAQLEKSRLLSDRFSAERPKGSFSTLEIQRTEQGDSAMYLCASSFGGISYEQYFGPGTRLTVT.

The gene calls are TRBV2 and TRBJ1-1; 11 bases map to TRBD1. V was clipped by 8 bases and J by 4 bases; unmatched bases: 6. Germline CDR1 SNHLY, CDR2 FYNNEI. This CDR3 contains 14 residues. CDR3 sequence reads: CASDDGTGGTEAFF. In DNA form, the CDR3 reads TGTGCCAGCGACGATGGGACAGGGGGCACTGAAGCTTTCTTT.

The chain employs TRBV27 and TRBJ2-7; D remains ambiguous. Trimming stripped 4 bases from V and 0 bases from J, with 13 bases between. Germline V gives CDR1 MNHEY, CDR2 SMNVEV (reference sequence). The CDR3 contains 15 residues. The chain's CDR3 is CASSSLERISYEQYF. The CDR3 bases are TGTGCCAGCAGTTCCCTGGAGCGCATCTCCTACGAGCAGTACTTC.

This chain joins TRBV6-5 and TRBJ1-6, with 8 bases lining up with TRBD1. CDR3 length equals 15 residues. CDR1 and CDR2 from the germline V gene are MNHEY and SVGAGI. V lost 0 bases and J lost 5; bases outside the gene matches: 0. CDR3 sequence: CASSYSTGDNSPLHF. The CDR3 DNA reads as TGTGCCAGCAGTTACTCGACAGGGGATAATTCACCCCTCCACTTT.

The chain recombines TRBV6-1 with TRBJ2-3; 7 bases align to TRBD1. Germline assignment: CDR1 MNHNS and CDR2 SASEGT. The CDR3 is 16 residues long. J was trimmed by 4 bases and V by 2 bases; bases with no gene match: 9. The CDR3 protein is CASSEFEGADADTQYF. DNA of the CDR3: TGTGCCAGCAGTGAATTCGAGGGGGCAGACGCAGATACGCAGTATTTT.

The CDR3 nucleotides read TGCGCCAGCAGCCAAGGTGAAGTGGCAGGCCAGACCTACGAGCAGTACTTC. Translation gives CASSQGEVAGQTYEQYF. The rearrangement links TRBV4-1 to TRBJ2-7; no reliable D call. Deletions cut 1 base from V and 2 bases from J, with 18 bases between. Germline values: CDR1 MGHRA, CDR2 YSYEKL. CDR3 length: 17 residues.

The chain has TRBV9 and TRBJ1-1, with D uncertain. The CDR3 is 14 residues long. Between the trimmed V and J ends, which lost 0 bases and 3 bases, there was a span of 9 bases. Germline V gene sequence: CDR1 SGDLS, CDR2 YYNGEE. The CDR3 DNA reads as TGTGCCAGCAGCGTAGTCGGGTCGGACACTGAAGCTTTCTTT. The encoded protein is CASSVVGSDTEAFF.